These 6 T cell receptor beta chains originate from one sample sequenced in a study of T cells after yellow fever vaccination. TCRdb reprocessed the 5' RACE reads via MiXCR and lists one record per CDR3 protein. This repertoire shows roughly 120,000 distinct CDR3 sequences, around 7.7% found once; its top ten account for roughly 2.6%. Material: CD4+ T cells sorted from PBMCs, obtained 10 to 11 days after the first yellow fever vaccination. The receptors here all came from a man aged 18 to 30 who received the YFV17D yellow fever vaccine.

The chain combines TRBV5-4 with TRBJ2-2, with a possible D match to TRBD1 (5 bases). Trimming left V 0 bases short and J 4 bases short, with 13 bases between. Germline V gene sequence: CDR1 SGHNT, CDR2 YYREEE (reference sequence). The CDR3 is 16 residues long. The CDR3 DNA reads TGTGCCAGCAGCTTGGCCCCAGGGCAAAGCACCGGGGAGCTGTTTTTT. It codes for CASSLAPGQSTGELFF. Drawing the rest from reference TRBV5-4 and TRBJ2-2, the complete variable domain is ETGVTQSPTHLIKTRGQQVTLRCSSQSGHNTVSWYQQALGQGPQFIFQYYREEENGRGNFPPRFSGLQFPNYSSELNVNALELDDSALYLCASSLAPGQSTGELFFGEGSRLTVL.

This clonotype has a handful of counts. The rearrangement links TRBV6-7 to TRBJ2-6; unclear D gene. TRBV6-7 is marked as an open reading frame, function uncertain. The CDR3 sequence is 13 residues long. The V and J ends lost 8 bases and 1 base respectively, with 6 bases between them. Written as DNA, the CDR3 is TGTGCCAGCTTAGAATCTGGGGCCAACGTCCTGACTTTC. This translates into CASLESGANVLTF.

This clonotype has at least ten counts. V usage is TRBV20-1 and J usage is TRBJ2-1; TRBD2 agrees at 8 bases. The ends lost 6 bases at V and 6 bases at J; junction bases unmatched: 10. The CDR3 extends over 14 amino acids. Germline V lookup: CDR1 DFQATT, CDR2 SNEGSKA (reference sequence). The CDR3 coding sequence is TGCAGTGCCCCGGGGAGCGGGGGAGGCAATGAGCAGTTCTTC. The encoded protein is CSAPGSGGGNEQFF.

Details on this clonotype: This clone may be a read error of a much larger clone one base away. The gene calls are TRBV5-1 and TRBJ2-5, with D perhaps being TRBD1 or TRBD2 (6 bases each). The V gene lost 4 bases and the J gene lost 2 bases, with 15 bases spanning the gap. The germline CDR1 and CDR2 sequences are SGHRS and YFSETQ. This CDR3 is 15 amino acids long. The CDR3 loop reads CASSREQGTQETQYF. In DNA form, the CDR3 reads TGCGCCAGCAGCCGGGAGCAGGGGACGCAAGAGACCCAGTACTTC.

The chain recombines TRBV3-1 with TRBJ2-5, with 16 nucleotides matching TRBD2. V was clipped by 4 bases and J by 6 bases; unmatched bases: 11. Germline lookup yields CDR1 LGHDT and CDR2 YNNKEL (reference sequence). The CDR3 is 18 residues long. The CDR3 DNA reads as TGTGCCAGCAGCCCGGCCGGGACTAGCGGGGGGGCCGGAAAGACCCAGTACTTC. This codes for CASSPAGTSGGAGKTQYF.

This clonotype was recorded at least ten times. The chain is built from TRBV4-1 and TRBJ2-3; D might be TRBD1 or TRBD2, each matching 5 bases. CDR3 length: 15 residues. The germline V gene encodes CDR1 MGHRA and CDR2 YSYEKL. Deletions cut 0 bases from V and 6 bases from J, with 13 bases between. For the CDR3, the DNA is TGCGCCAGCAGCCAAGACGGGACCTATCCGGATACGCAGTATTTT. Protein: CASSQDGTYPDTQYF.